These 2 T cell receptor beta chains originate from one sample sequenced in a study of control samples from healthy donors and cancer patients (dated by TCRdb to 2018 to 2021). Library method: the immunoSEQ multiplex PCR assay. TCRdb limited this immuneACCESS table to in-frame rearrangements with V and J called. A share of clones is missing; checked studies link under half to unresolved V genes, and the rest is unexplained. In all, the sample holds tens of thousands of clones, and about 90% of those were seen once. Jointly, the top ten make up about 10% of the sample. Sequenced input: PBMCs. These receptors were collected from a woman aged 60 to 75 with lung cancer.

The chain joins TRBV28 to TRBJ2-2; D might be TRBD1 or TRBD2, each matching 5 bases. The CDR3 is made up of 14 amino acids. Germline V gene sequence: CDR1 MDHEN, CDR2 SYDVKM. Trimming left V 6 bases short and J 8 bases short, with 16 bases between. CDR3 amino acids: CASSLGTVGGELFF. The CDR3 DNA sequence: TGTGCCAGCAGCCTTGGGACCGTAGGGGGGGAGCTGTTTTTT.

V and J are TRBV19 and TRBJ1-1, with 7 bases lining up with TRBD1. J lost 1 base, V lost 10 bases, and 12 bases had no gene match. The V gene's germline CDR1 is LNHDA and CDR2 SQIVND (reference sequence). The CDR3 has 15 residues. CDR3 region: CATDLTGRGNTEAFF. The DNA for the CDR3 is TGTGCCACGGACTTGACAGGGCGGGGGAACACTGAAGCTTTCTTT.